The next 27 T cell receptor beta chains were all read from a single sample in a study of shared clonotypes between healthy human individuals. TCRdb keeps only in-frame clones here, not all; method: immunoSEQ multiplex PCR. The sample holds about 2.4 million clones, roughly 93% seen once. Sequenced sample: naive CD4+ T cells from PBMCs. The sample's subset: CD45RA+ positively selected. These receptors came from a man between 18 and 35 years old in good health. Some clones in this sample may be carry-over from other donors' samples.

The chain joins TRBV6-5 to TRBJ2-3; D perhaps matches TRBD2 (6 bases). In germline, CDR1 is MNHEY, CDR2 SVGAGI. The V end was cut by 6 bases, the J end by 4 bases, with 14 bases between. This CDR3 contains 14 residues. CDR3 protein: CASSPGASADTQYF. The CDR3, as DNA: TGTGCCAGCAGCCCCGGAGCTAGCGCAGATACGCAGTATTTT.

V gene TRBV7-3 combines with J gene TRBJ2-1, with 8 bases that match TRBD2. Trimming took 5 bases from V and 0 from J; bases not matched to a gene: 9. Germline CDR1 is SGHTA and CDR2 is FQGTGA. The CDR3 is made up of 17 amino acids. CDR3 DNA: TGTGCCAGCAGCCAAACCGGGACTAGTGTCTCCTACAATGAGCAGTTCTTC. This translates into CASSQTGTSVSYNEQFF.

The chain carries TRBV27 and TRBJ2-6; 12 positions agree with TRBD1. Germline V lookup: CDR1 MNHEY, CDR2 SMNVEV (reference sequence). Losses at the gene ends were 7 bases for V and 3 bases for J; bases not matched to a gene: 10. This CDR3 comprises 18 residues. CDR3: CASTPGTGGIRGANVLTF. The CDR3 DNA follows: TGTGCCAGCACCCCGGGGACAGGGGGCATCCGTGGGGCCAACGTCCTGACTTTC.

This clone was recorded once. The chain couples TRBV27 to TRBJ1-1, with D maybe TRBD1 (5 bases). Germline V lookup: CDR1 MNHEY, CDR2 SMNVEV (reference sequence). This CDR3 comprises 12 residues. Trimming left V 6 bases short and J 11 bases short, with 16 bases between. As DNA, the CDR3 is TGTGCCAGCAGCCAAAACCGACAGAGGGCTTTCTTT. This gives the protein CASSQNRQRAFF.

V usage is TRBV7-9 and J usage is TRBJ2-7; D might be TRBD1 (5 bases). Germline V CDR1 and CDR2: SEHNR, FQNEAQ (reference sequence). The V end was cut by 6 bases, the J end by 1 base, with 13 bases between. This CDR3 spans 14 amino acids. The CDR3 here is CASRSQGTSYEQYF. In DNA form, the CDR3 reads TGTGCCAGCAGGTCGCAGGGAACGTCCTACGAGCAGTACTTC.

The V call is TRBV5-4, the J call TRBJ2-7, with D possibly TRBD1 on 5 matching bases. V lost 10 bases and J lost 4, with 21 bases in between. From germline, CDR1 is SGHNT and CDR2 YYREEE (reference sequence). This CDR3 region has 14 residues. CDR3: CAYTYRQGKYEQYF. DNA for the CDR3: TGTGCCTATACCTATCGGCAGGGAAAGTACGAGCAGTACTTC.

The chain recombines TRBV11-3 with TRBJ2-7; 10 bases are a match to TRBD1. CDR3 length equals 15 residues. Germline trimming cut 5 bases from V and 6 bases from J; bases unmatched to any gene: 10. CDR1 and CDR2 from the germline V gene are SGHNT and YENEEA. In nucleotides, the CDR3 is TGTGCCAGCAGCCCCGGGACAGGGGACTCCCTCGAGCAGTACTTC. Its translation: CASSPGTGDSLEQYF. The variable domain in full, with the rest retrieved from reference TRBV11-3 and TRBJ2-7, is EAGVVQSPRYKIIEKKQPVAFWCNPISGHNTLYWYLQNLGQGPELLIRYENEEAVDDSQLPKDRFSAERLKGVDSTLKIQPAELGDSAVYLCASSPGTGDSLEQYFGPGTRLTVT.

The chain couples TRBV30 to TRBJ2-5, with 9 nucleotides matching TRBD1. The CDR3 spans 12 residues. J lost 5 bases, V lost 8 bases, and 6 bases had no gene match. Germline V gives CDR1 GTSNPN, CDR2 SVGIG (reference sequence). The CDR3, as DNA: TGTGCCCATACGGGGACAGGGGAGACCCAGTACTTC. Its translation is CAHTGTGETQYF.

The chain employs TRBV5-1 and TRBJ2-3; TRBD1 agrees at 8 bases. CDR1 and CDR2 (germline): SGHRS, YFSETQ. The CDR3 has 15 amino acids. Trimming cost V 3 bases and J 7 bases; bases outside gene matches: 10. The CDR3 nucleotides are TGCGCCAGCAGCTCGGACAGGGATGCCCCATATACGCAGTATTTT. The encoded protein is CASSSDRDAPYTQYF.

The chain uses TRBV7-2 and TRBJ1-1; tentative D call: TRBD1 (6 bases). Trimming took 2 bases from V and 5 from J, leaving 15 bases between them. The CDR3 is made up of 15 amino acids. Germline V lookup: CDR1 SGHTA, CDR2 FQGNSA. CDR3 protein: CASSLIGGVSTEAFF. DNA of the CDR3: TGTGCCAGCAGCTTAATTGGGGGCGTTAGTACTGAAGCTTTCTTT. Variable domain in full (rest from reference TRBV7-2 and TRBJ1-1): GAGVSQSPSNKVTEKGKDVELRCDPISGHTALYWYRQSLGQGLEFLIYFQGNSAPDKSGLPSDRFSAERTGGSVSTLTIQRTQQEDSAVYLCASSLIGGVSTEAFFGQGTRLTVV.

The gene calls are TRBV19 and TRBJ2-7; D is unclear. Germline V gives CDR1 LNHDA, CDR2 SQIVND (reference sequence). The CDR3 spans 13 residues. Trimming took off 2 bases at V and 4 bases at J, with 9 bases between the two ends. For the CDR3, the DNA is TGTGCCAGTAGTATAAGTATCAGATACGAGCAGTACTTC. Its translation is CASSISIRYEQYF. Filled out from reference TRBV19 and TRBJ2-7, the complete variable domain reads DGGITQSPKYLFRKEGQNVTLSCEQNLNHDAMYWYRQDPGQGLRLIYYSQIVNDFQKGDIAEGYSVSREKKESFPLTVTSAQKNPTAFYLCASSISIRYEQYFGPGTRLTVT.

The genes are TRBV7-3 and TRBJ2-7; D unclear. CDR3 size: 17 residues. V was clipped by 1 base and J by 2 bases, with 18 bases between them. Germline assignment: CDR1 SGHTA and CDR2 FQGTGA. The CDR3 sequence is CASSLNRLGNGPYEQYF. The CDR3, as DNA: TGTGCCAGCAGCTTAAATCGGCTGGGAAACGGCCCCTACGAGCAGTACTTC.

This sequence joins TRBV4-3 and TRBJ2-2, with D possibly TRBD2 on 7 matching bases. Germline V gene sequence: CDR1 LGHNA, CDR2 YSLEER. There are 16 residues in the CDR3. Deletions cut 4 bases from V and 5 bases from J, with 17 bases between. CDR3 coding DNA: TGCGCCAGCAGCCCTTACCGGACTAGGGGGACCGGGGAGCTGTTTTTT. It yields the protein CASSPYRTRGTGELFF.

V is TRBV6-6 and J is TRBJ1-1; D gene ambiguous. The length of the CDR3 is 13 residues. V lost 6 bases to trimming and J lost 5 bases, with 13 bases between them. Germline CDR1 reads MNHNY; CDR2 reads SVGAGI (reference sequence). The CDR3 sequence: CASRFPGETEAFF. In DNA form, the CDR3 reads TGTGCCAGCAGATTCCCCGGGGAGACTGAAGCTTTCTTT.

The chain employs TRBV7-9 and TRBJ1-4; the D is unclear. The CDR3 has 11 amino acids. Between the trimmed V and J ends, which lost 1 base and 10 bases, there was a span of 4 bases. CDR1 and CDR2 (germline): SEHNR, FQNEAQ (reference sequence). Written as DNA, the CDR3 is TGTGCCAGCAGCTTAGGGGGAAAACTGTTTTTT. Its protein product is CASSLGGKLFF.

This CDR3 is CASTWSGRQETQYF. For the CDR3, the DNA is TGCGCCAGCACCTGGTCGGGACGACAAGAGACCCAGTACTTC. The chain uses TRBV5-1 and TRBJ2-5; D may correspond to TRBD1 or TRBD2 (5 bases each). The length of the CDR3 is 14 residues. V shed 6 bases and J shed 2 bases, with 14 bases lying between them. Germline CDR1 SGHRS, CDR2 YFSETQ.

V is TRBV5-1 and J is TRBJ2-1, with 11 bases matching TRBD2. Germline loops: CDR1 SGHRS, CDR2 YFSETQ. The J segment lost 5 bases and the V segment lost 3 bases, leaving 7 bases of the junction unmatched. The CDR3 is made up of 16 amino acids. CDR3 sequence (DNA): TGCGCCAGCAGCTCGAGTCTAGCGGGAGGTGACAATGAGCAGTTCTTC. It encodes CASSSSLAGGDNEQFF.

The chain has TRBV7-8 and TRBJ2-3; D ambiguous. The CDR3 sequence is 14 residues long. CDR1 and CDR2 (germline): SGHVS, FQNEAQ. V dropped 5 bases and J dropped 6 bases, with 15 bases sitting between them. The CDR3 protein is CASSTRNPRDTQYF. DNA of the CDR3: TGTGCCAGCAGCACCCGAAACCCTAGGGATACGCAGTATTTT.

With respect to this clone: The identical CDR3 is also encoded by other nucleotide sequences in the sample. CDR3 DNA sequence: TGTGCCAGCAGCTTAAGGGAAGGCTACGAGCAGTACTTC. This sequence encodes CASSLREGYEQYF. The V and J genes are TRBV7-3 and TRBJ2-7; D is ambiguous. The CDR3 is 13 residues long. Trimming removed 1 base at V and 3 bases at J, with 7 bases between. Germline CDR1 and CDR2: SGHTA and FQGTGA.

The chain carries TRBV6-6 and TRBJ2-1; D unclear. The CDR3 totals 11 residues. V was shortened by 4 bases and J by 10 bases, with 8 bases between the two germline ends. The germline CDR1 and CDR2 sequences are MNHNY and SVGAGI (reference sequence). This CDR3 reads CASSSREEQFF. The CDR3 coding sequence is TGTGCCAGCAGTTCGCGAGAAGAGCAGTTCTTC.

The chain joins TRBV7-8 to TRBJ2-3, with D unclear. Trimming stripped 5 bases from V and 4 bases from J, with 13 bases between. CDR3 length: 14 residues. Germline V gives CDR1 SGHVS, CDR2 FQNEAQ. For the CDR3, the DNA is TGTGCCAGCAGCCCGCGAACCAAGGCAGATACGCAGTATTTT. Protein product: CASSPRTKADTQYF.

This clone was picked up a small number of times. This chain uses TRBV5-1 with TRBJ2-7; tentative D call: TRBD1 (6 bases). The CDR3 is 11 amino acids. Germline assignment: CDR1 SGHRS and CDR2 YFSETQ. The germline V and J ends were trimmed by 7 bases and 8 bases, with 13 bases remaining between them. CDR3 nucleotides: TGCGCCAGCTCTGTACAGGGTAAGCAGTACTTC. This encodes CASSVQGKQYF.

For this clone: The same CDR3 arises from other DNA sequences in this sample as well. The V gene is TRBV7-2, the J gene TRBJ1-2; TRBD1 aligns across 7 bases. Germline values: CDR1 SGHTA, CDR2 FQGNSA. V gave up 0 bases and J gave up 0 bases; unmatched junction bases: 1. CDR3 size: 15 residues. This CDR3 is CASSLAGQTNYGYTF. DNA of the CDR3: TGTGCCAGCAGCTTAGCGGGACAGACTAACTATGGCTACACCTTC. The whole variable domain, remainder taken from reference TRBV7-2 and TRBJ1-2, is GAGVSQSPSNKVTEKGKDVELRCDPISGHTALYWYRQSLGQGLEFLIYFQGNSAPDKSGLPSDRFSAERTGGSVSTLTIQRTQQEDSAVYLCASSLAGQTNYGYTFGSGTRLTVV.

The rearrangement uses TRBV2 and TRBJ2-7, with D possibly matching TRBD2 (6 bases). From germline, CDR1 is SNHLY and CDR2 FYNNEI. V was pared by 6 bases and J by 0 bases, with 12 bases between. This CDR3 is 14 amino acids long. The CDR3 loop is CASSLRRDSYEQYF. DNA for the CDR3: TGTGCCAGCAGCCTGAGGCGGGACTCCTACGAGCAGTACTTC.

Points on this clone: Other DNA variants within this sample encode the same CDR3. The chain employs TRBV5-6 and TRBJ2-5, with D unclear. The CDR3 has 12 residues. V shed 1 base and J shed 5 bases, with 6 bases lying between them. Germline CDR1 SGHDT, CDR2 YYEEEE. The CDR3 protein is CASSLNQETQYF. The CDR3 DNA is TGTGCCAGCAGCTTGAATCAGGAGACCCAGTACTTC.

The gene calls are TRBV5-1 and TRBJ2-3; 10 nucleotides align to TRBD1. After removal of 6 bases from V and 3 bases from J, the junction contained 4 bases not matched to a gene. Germline V CDR1 and CDR2: SGHRS, YFSETQ. This CDR3 comprises 14 residues. The CDR3 loop reads CASIRDRGTDTQYF. The CDR3 coding sequence is TGCGCCAGCATTCGGGACAGGGGTACAGATACGCAGTATTTT.

This chain joins TRBV29-1 and TRBJ2-3; TRBD1 matches 9 bases. Germline trimming cut 1 base from V and 2 bases from J; bases unmatched to any gene: 4. Per germline, CDR1 SQVTM and CDR2 ANQGSEA. The CDR3 consists of 15 residues. The CDR3: CSVEVGQGLTDTQYF. For the CDR3, the DNA is TGCAGCGTTGAAGTCGGACAGGGGCTCACAGATACGCAGTATTTT.